This entry lists 4 T cell receptor beta chains sequenced from one sample in a study of human thymus T cells. Here immunoSEQ multiplex PCR was the method, and the copy in TCRdb shows in-frame clones only, minus some. The sample includes about 120,000 clones, about 94% of them seen just once. Thymus was obtained from resections taken during corrective heart surgery. Material for sequencing was thymus tissue. Receptors were obtained from a boy under two years old with a congenital heart defect but otherwise immunologically healthy.

CDR3 nucleotides: TGTGCCAGCTCACCCGGGACTAGCGGGGACAATGAGCAGTTCTTC. Translated, it gives CASSPGTSGDNEQFF. The chain employs TRBV18 and TRBJ2-1; 13 bases are a match to TRBD2. With 3 bases clipped from V and 5 bases from J, the junction kept 1 base outside the gene matches. Germline CDR1 and CDR2: KGHSH and LQKENI. The CDR3 extends over 15 amino acids. The variable domain in full, completed from reference TRBV18 and TRBJ2-1, reads NAGVMQNPRHLVRRRGQEARLRCSPMKGHSHVYWYRQLPEEGLKFMVYLQKENIIDESGMPKERFSAEFPKEGPSILRIQQVVRGDSAAYFCASSPGTSGDNEQFFGPGTRLTVL.

V and J are TRBV29-1 and TRBJ1-4; D is unclear. V lost 7 bases and J 8 bases, leaving 17 bases between the germline ends. CDR1 is SQVTM, CDR2 ANQGSEA, per germline. The length of the CDR3 is 13 residues. CDR3 loop: CSGRSDGGEKLFF. In nucleotides, the CDR3 is TGCAGCGGCCGTTCGGACGGAGGGGAAAAACTGTTTTTT.

The chain couples TRBV11-2 to TRBJ1-4, with 9 bases fitting TRBD1. With 5 bases clipped from V and 8 bases from J, the junction kept 6 bases outside the gene matches. There are 14 residues in the CDR3. Germline V gene data show CDR1 as SGHAT and CDR2 as FQNNGV. CDR3 DNA sequence: TGTGCCAGCAGCCCGGACAGGGGAAAGGAAAAACTGTTTTTT. It is translated as CASSPDRGKEKLFF.

The rearrangement joins TRBV4-1 to TRBJ2-7; D is unclear. Trimming stripped 3 bases from V and 4 bases from J, with 13 bases between. Germline loops: CDR1 MGHRA, CDR2 YSYEKL. The CDR3 extends over 14 amino acids. This chain's CDR3 is CASSQKTVGYEQYF. Written as DNA, the CDR3 is TGCGCCAGCAGCCAGAAAACAGTGGGGTACGAGCAGTACTTC.